The sequence of this T cell receptor beta chain was determined in a study of early T cells in non-severe SARS-CoV-2 infection. A single record per CDR3 protein comes from TCRdb applying MiXCR to the 5' RACE reads. The sample contains 80,000 to 100,000 distinct CDR3 sequences, 11% of which appear only once. Germline CDR1 and CDR2: MNHNS and SASEGT. The V segment lost 4 bases and the J segment 4 bases; nucleotides outside the gene matches: 8. This CDR3 comprises 15 residues. The sequenced sample was whole blood, obtained at baseline. This receptor was taken from an adult who was a healthcare worker with PCR-confirmed SARS-CoV-2 infection or an uninfected control (not recorded which). The V call is TRBV6-1, the J call TRBJ2-5; 8 bases map to TRBD1. The DNA for the CDR3 is TGTGCCAGCAGTGGCGGACAGGGTGTCGGAGAGACCCAGTACTTC. It specifies CASSGGQGVGETQYF.